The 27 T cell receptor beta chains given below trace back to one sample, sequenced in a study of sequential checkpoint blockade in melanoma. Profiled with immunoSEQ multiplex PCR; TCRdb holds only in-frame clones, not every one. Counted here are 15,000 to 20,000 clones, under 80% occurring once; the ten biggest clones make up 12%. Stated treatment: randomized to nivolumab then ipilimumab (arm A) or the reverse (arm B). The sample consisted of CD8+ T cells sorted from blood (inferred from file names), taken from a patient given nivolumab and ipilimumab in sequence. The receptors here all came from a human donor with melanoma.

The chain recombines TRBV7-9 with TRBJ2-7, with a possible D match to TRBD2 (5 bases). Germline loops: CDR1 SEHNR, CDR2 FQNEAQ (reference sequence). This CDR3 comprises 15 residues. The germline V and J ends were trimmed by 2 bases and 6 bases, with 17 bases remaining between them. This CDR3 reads CASSLSGLVSTEQYF. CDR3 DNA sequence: TGTGCCAGCAGCTTAAGTGGACTCGTATCGACCGAGCAGTACTTC.

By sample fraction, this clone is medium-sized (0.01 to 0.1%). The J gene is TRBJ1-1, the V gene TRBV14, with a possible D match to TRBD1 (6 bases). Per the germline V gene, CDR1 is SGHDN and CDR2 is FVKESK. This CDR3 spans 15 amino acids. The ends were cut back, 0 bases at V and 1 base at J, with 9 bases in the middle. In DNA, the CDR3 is TGTGCCAGCAGCCAAGATTGGGGGCAGAACACTGAAGCTTTCTTT. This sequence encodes CASSQDWGQNTEAFF.

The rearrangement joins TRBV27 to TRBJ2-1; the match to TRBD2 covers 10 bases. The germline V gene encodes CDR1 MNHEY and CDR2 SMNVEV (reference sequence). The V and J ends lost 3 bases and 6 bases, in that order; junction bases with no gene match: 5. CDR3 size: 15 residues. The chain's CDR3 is CASSFELAGGNEQFF. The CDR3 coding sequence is TGTGCCAGCAGTTTTGAGTTAGCGGGAGGCAATGAGCAGTTCTTC.

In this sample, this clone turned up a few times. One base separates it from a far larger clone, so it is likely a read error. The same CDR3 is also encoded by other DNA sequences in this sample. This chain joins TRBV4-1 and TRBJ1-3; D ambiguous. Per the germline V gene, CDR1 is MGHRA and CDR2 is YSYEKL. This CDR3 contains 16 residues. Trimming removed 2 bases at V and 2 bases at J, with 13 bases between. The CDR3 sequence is CASSQKRRRPGNTIYF. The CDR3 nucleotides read TGCGCCAGCAGCCAAAAGAGGAGAAGGCCTGGAAACACCATATATTTT.

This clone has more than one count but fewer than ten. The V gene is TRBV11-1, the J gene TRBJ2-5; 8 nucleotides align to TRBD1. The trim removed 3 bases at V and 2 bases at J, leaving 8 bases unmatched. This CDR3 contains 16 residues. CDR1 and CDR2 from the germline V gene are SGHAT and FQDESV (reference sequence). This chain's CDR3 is CASSFIRTGIQETQYF. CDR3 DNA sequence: TGTGCCAGCAGCTTTATAAGGACAGGGATTCAAGAGACCCAGTACTTC.

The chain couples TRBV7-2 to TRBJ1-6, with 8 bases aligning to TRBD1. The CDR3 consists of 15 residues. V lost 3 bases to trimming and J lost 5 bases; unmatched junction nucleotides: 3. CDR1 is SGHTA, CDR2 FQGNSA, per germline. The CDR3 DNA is TGTGCCAGCAGCTTCTGGGACAGGAATAATTCACCCCTCCACTTT. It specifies CASSFWDRNNSPLHF.

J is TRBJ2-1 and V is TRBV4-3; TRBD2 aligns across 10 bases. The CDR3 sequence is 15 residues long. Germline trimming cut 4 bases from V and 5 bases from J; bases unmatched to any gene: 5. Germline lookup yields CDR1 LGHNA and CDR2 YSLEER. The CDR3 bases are TGCGCCAGCAGCCGAGGGACTAGCGTCGACAATGAGCAGTTCTTC. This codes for CASSRGTSVDNEQFF.

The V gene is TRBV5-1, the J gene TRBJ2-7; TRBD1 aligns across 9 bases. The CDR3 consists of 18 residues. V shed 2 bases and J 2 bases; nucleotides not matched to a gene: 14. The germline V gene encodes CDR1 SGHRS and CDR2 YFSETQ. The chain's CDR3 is CASSFSRDRALHTYEQYF. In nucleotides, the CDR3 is TGCGCCAGCAGCTTTTCGCGGGACAGGGCACTCCATACCTACGAGCAGTACTTC. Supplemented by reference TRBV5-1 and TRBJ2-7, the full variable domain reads KAGVTQTPRYLIKTRGQQVTLSCSPISGHRSVSWYQQTPGQGLQFLFEYFSETQRNKGNFPGRFSGRQFSNSRSEMNVSTLELGDSALYLCASSFSRDRALHTYEQYFGPGTRLTVT.

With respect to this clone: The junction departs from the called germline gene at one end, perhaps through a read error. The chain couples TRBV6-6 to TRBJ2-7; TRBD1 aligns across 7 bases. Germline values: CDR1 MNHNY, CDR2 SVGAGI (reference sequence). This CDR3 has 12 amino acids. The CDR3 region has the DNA TGTGCCAGCAGTTCAATCGACAGGGATCGAAACTTC. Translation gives CASSSIDRDRNF.

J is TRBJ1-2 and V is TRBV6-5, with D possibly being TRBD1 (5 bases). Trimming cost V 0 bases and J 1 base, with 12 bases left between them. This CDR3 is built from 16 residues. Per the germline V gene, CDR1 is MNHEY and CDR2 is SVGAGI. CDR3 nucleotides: TGTGCCAGCAGTTACTCCGGCCAGGGCCTTAACTATGGCTACACCTTC. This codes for CASSYSGQGLNYGYTF.

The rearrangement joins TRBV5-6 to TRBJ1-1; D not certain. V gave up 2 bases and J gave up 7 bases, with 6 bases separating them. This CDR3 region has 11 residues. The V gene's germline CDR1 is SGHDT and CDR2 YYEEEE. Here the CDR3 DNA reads TGTGCCAGCAGCTTTTTAGATGAAGCTTTCTTT. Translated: CASSFLDEAFF.

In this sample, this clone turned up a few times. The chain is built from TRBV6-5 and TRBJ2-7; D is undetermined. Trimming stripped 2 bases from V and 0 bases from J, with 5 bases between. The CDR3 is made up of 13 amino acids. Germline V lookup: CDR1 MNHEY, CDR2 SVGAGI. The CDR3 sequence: CASSYLNSYEQYF. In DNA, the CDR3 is TGTGCCAGCAGTTACCTTAACTCCTACGAGCAGTACTTC.

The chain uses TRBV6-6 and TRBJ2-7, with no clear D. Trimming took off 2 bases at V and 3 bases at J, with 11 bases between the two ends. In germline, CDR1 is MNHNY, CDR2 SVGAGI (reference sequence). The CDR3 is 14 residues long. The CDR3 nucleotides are TGTGCCAGCAGTTACGCAAAAGACTTCTACGAGCAGTACTTC. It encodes CASSYAKDFYEQYF.

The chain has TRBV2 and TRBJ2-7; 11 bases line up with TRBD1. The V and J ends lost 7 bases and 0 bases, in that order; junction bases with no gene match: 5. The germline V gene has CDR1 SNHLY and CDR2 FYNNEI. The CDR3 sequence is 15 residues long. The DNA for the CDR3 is TGTGCCAGCAATACCGGGACAGGGGGCTCCTACGAGCAGTACTTC. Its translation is CASNTGTGGSYEQYF.

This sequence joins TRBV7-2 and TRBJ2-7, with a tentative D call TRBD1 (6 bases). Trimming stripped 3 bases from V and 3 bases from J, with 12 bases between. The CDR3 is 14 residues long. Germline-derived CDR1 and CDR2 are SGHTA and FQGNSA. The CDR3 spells CASSLPDRDYEQYF. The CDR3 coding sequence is TGTGCCAGCAGCTTGCCGGACAGAGACTACGAGCAGTACTTC.

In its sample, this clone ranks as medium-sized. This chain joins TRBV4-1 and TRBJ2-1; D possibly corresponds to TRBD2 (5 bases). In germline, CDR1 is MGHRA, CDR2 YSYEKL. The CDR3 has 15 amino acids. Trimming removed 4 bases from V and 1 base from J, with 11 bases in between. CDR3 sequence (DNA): TGCGCCAGCAGCCTGGGAGTTGGGTCCTACAATGAGCAGTTCTTC. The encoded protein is CASSLGVGSYNEQFF.

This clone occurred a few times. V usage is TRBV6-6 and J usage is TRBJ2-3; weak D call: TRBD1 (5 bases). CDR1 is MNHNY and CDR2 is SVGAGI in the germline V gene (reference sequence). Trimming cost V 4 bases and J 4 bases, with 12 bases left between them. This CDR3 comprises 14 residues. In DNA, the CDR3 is TGTGCCAGCAGTTCCAGGGCGACCGCAGATACGCAGTATTTT. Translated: CASSSRATADTQYF.

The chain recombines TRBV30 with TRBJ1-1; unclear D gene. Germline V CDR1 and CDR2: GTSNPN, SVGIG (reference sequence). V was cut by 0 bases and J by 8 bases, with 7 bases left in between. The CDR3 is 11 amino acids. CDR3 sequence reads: CAWSVGPEAFF. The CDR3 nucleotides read TGTGCCTGGAGTGTGGGCCCGGAAGCTTTCTTT.

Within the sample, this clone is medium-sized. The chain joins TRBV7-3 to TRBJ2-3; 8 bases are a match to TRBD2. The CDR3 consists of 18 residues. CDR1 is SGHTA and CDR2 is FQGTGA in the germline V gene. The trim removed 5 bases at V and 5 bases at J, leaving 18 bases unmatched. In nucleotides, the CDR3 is TGTGCCAGCAGCCCGACCCCACCCGGGAGGGCCGAGGGAGATACGCAGTATTTT. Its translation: CASSPTPPGRAEGDTQYF. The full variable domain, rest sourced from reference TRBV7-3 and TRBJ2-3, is GAGVSQTPSNKVTEKGKYVELRCDPISGHTALYWYRQSLGQGPEFLIYFQGTGAADDSGLPNDRFFAVRPEGSVSTLKIQRTERGDSAVYLCASSPTPPGRAEGDTQYFGPGTRLTVL.

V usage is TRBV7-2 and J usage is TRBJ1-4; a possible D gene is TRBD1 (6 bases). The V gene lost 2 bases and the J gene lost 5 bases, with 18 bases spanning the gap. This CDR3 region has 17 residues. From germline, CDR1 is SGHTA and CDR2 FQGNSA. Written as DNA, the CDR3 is TGTGCCAGCAGCTTAAGGGTCAGTGTGGGGGCGAATGAAAAACTGTTTTTT. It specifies CASSLRVSVGANEKLFF. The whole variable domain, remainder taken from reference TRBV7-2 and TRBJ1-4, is GAGVSQSPSNKVTEKGKDVELRCDPISGHTALYWYRQSLGQGLEFLIYFQGNSAPDKSGLPSDRFSAERTGGSVSTLTIQRTQQEDSAVYLCASSLRVSVGANEKLFFGSGTQLSVL.

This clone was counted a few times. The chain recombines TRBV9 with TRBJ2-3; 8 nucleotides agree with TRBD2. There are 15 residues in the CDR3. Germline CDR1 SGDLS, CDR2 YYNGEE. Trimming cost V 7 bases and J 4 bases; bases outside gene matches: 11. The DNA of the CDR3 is TGTGCCAGCTCTGTAACGGGAGGGACGGCAGATACGCAGTATTTT. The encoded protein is CASSVTGGTADTQYF.

This CDR3 is CASSLGQGAGGYTF. The CDR3, as DNA: TGTGCCAGCAGTTTAGGACAGGGGGCAGGCGGCTACACCTTC. The chain carries TRBV27 and TRBJ1-2, with TRBD1 identical over 11 bases. Germline CDR1 MNHEY, CDR2 SMNVEV (reference sequence). This CDR3 has 14 amino acids. The junction had 4 bases not matched to a gene; V was cut back by 2 bases and J by 8 bases.

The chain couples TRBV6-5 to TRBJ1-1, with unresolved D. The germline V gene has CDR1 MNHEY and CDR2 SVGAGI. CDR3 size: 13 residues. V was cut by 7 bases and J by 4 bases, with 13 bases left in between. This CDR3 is CASTLGSSTEAFF. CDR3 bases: TGTGCCAGCACCCTGGGGAGTTCCACTGAAGCTTTCTTT.

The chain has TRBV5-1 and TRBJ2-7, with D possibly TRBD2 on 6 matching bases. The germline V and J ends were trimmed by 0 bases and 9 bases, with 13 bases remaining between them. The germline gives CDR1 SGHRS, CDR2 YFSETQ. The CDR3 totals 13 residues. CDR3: CASSLETEGGQYF. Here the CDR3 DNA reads TGCGCCAGCAGCTTGGAGACGGAGGGAGGGCAGTACTTC.

This CDR3 is CASSVGDSNQPQHF. CDR3 sequence (DNA): TGTGCCAGCAGCGTAGGAGATAGCAATCAGCCCCAGCATTTT. The chain has TRBV9 and TRBJ1-5; D is uncertain. The CDR3 has 14 residues. Trimming cost V 0 bases and J 0 bases, with 4 bases left between them. The germline CDR1 and CDR2 sequences are SGDLS and YYNGEE.

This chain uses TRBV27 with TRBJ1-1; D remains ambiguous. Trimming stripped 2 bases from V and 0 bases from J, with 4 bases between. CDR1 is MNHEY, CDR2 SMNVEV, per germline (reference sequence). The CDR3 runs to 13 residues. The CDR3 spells CASSLQVNTEAFF. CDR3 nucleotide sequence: TGTGCCAGCAGTTTACAGGTGAACACTGAAGCTTTCTTT.

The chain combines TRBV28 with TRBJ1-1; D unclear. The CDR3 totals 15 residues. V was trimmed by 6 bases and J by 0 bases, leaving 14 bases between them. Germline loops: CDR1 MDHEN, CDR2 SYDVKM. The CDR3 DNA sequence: TGTGCCAGCAGCAACTTTGAGGAACTGAACACTGAAGCTTTCTTT. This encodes CASSNFEELNTEAFF.